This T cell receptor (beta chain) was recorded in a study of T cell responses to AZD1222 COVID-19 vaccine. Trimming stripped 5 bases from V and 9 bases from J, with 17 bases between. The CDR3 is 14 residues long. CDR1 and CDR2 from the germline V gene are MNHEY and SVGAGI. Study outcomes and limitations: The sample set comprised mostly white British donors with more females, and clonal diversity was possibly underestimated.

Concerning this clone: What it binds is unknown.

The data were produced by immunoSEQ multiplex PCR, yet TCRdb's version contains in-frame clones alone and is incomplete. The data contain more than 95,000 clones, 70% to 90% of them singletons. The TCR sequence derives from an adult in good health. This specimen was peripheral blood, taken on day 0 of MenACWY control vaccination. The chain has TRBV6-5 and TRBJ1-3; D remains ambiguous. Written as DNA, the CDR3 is TGTGCCAGCAGTAACCTACCGATTAGAGGCACCATATATTTT. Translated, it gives CASSNLPIRGTIYF.